Here is one TCR beta chain with its context. Its antigen is not identified. This sample is part of a study of T cells expressing NK-cell markers. Study context: Each TCR beta repertoire originated in sorted T cells that were CD3+CD56+NKG2C+, CD3+CD56+NKG2C- or CD3+CD56-NKG2C+.

What made the TCR beta cDNA was 5'RACE template switching with UMIs. TCRdb re-called the 5' RACE reads, yielding one record per CDR3 amino acid sequence without DNA. This sample's table reports approximately 170,000 distinct CDR3 sequences. The germline CDR1 and CDR2 sequences are DFQATT and SNEGSKA (reference sequence). CDR3 length: 19 residues. Study-wide findings and caveats: Roughly 6 donors showed dominant NKG2C+ clonotypes comprising roughly 1.0-7.0% of their CD8+ T cells.

Sequenced: blood T cells: a sorted CD56 or NKG2C T cell subset, CD4+ or CD8+ T cells, or bulk PBMC T cells (not recorded which). The TCR comes from a man aged 18-70 years in good health. The chain recombines TRBV20-1 with TRBJ2-5; TCRdb gives TRBD2 as the D gene, but with no DNA this cannot be confirmed. The CDR3: CSAIYEGGLAVLFQETQYF.